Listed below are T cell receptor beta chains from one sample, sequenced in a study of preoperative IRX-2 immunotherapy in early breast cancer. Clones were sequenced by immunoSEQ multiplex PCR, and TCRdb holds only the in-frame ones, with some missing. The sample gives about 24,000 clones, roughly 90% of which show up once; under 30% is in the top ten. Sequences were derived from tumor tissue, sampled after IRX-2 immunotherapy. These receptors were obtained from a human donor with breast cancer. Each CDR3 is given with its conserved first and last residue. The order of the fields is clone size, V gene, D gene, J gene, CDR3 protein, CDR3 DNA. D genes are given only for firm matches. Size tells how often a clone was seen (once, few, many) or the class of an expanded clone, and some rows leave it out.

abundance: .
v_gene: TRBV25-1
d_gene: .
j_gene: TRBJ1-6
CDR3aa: CASSEDSFNSPLHF
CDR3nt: TGTGCCAGCAGTGAAGACAGTTTCAATTCACCCCTCCACTTT

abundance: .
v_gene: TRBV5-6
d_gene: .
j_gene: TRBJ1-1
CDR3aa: CASSLGNGDTEAFF
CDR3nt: TGTGCCAGCAGCTTAGGTAATGGGGACACTGAAGCTTTCTTT

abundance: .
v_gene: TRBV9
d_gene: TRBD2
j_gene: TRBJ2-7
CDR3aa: CASSVEGTSIYEQYF
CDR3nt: TGTGCCAGCAGCGTAGAGGGGACTAGCATCTACGAGCAGTACTTC

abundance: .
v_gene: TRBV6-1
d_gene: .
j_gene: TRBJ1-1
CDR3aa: CASSGNRQNTEAFF
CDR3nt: TGTGCCAGCAGTGGAAACAGACAGAACACTGAAGCTTTCTTT

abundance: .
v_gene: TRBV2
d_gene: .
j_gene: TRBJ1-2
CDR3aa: CASSTDSYGYTF
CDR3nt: TGTGCCAGCAGTACGGACTCGTATGGCTACACCTTC

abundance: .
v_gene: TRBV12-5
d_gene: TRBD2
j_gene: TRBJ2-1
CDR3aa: CASGLVLLAGGQGHNEQFF
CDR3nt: TGTGCTAGTGGTTTGGTACTACTGGCGGGGGGCCAAGGCCACAATGAGCAGTTCTTC

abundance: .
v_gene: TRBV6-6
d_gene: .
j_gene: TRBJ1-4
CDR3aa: CASSYVGNEKLFF
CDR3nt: TGTGCCAGCAGTTACGTGGGTAATGAAAAACTGTTTTTT

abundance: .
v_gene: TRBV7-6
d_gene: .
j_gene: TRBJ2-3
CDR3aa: CASSLVVRPPDTQYF
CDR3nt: TGTGCCAGCAGCTTAGTTGTGCGGCCCCCAGATACGCAGTATTTT

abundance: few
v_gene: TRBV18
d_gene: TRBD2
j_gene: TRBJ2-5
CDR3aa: CASSPPGLAGPLQETQYF
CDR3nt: TGTGCCAGCTCACCACCCGGGCTAGCGGGGCCCCTCCAAGAGACCCAGTACTTC

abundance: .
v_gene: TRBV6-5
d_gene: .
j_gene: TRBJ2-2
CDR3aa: CASKAGSNTGELFF
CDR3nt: TGTGCCAGCAAGGCAGGGTCGAACACCGGGGAGCTGTTTTTT

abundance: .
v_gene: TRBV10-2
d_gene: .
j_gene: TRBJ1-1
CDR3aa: CASSGAMNTEAFF
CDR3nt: TGCGCCAGCAGTGGGGCTATGAACACTGAAGCTTTCTTT

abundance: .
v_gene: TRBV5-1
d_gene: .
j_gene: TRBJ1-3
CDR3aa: CASSPTSGNTIYF
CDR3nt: TGCGCCAGCAGTCCGACGTCTGGAAACACCATATATTTT

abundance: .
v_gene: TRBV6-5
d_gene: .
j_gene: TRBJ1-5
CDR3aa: CASSYTINQPQHF
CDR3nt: TGTGCCAGCAGTTACACCATCAATCAGCCCCAGCATTTT

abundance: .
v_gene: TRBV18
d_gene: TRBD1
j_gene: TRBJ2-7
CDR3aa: CASSAPGQAYEQYF
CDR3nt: TGTGCCAGCTCAGCTCCGGGACAGGCCTACGAGCAGTACTTC

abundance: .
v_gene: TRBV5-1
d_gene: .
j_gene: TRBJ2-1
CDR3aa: CASSLNRNEQFF
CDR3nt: TGCGCCAGCAGCTTGAACCGGAATGAGCAGTTCTTC

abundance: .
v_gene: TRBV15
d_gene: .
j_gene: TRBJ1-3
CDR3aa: CATGLGLGSGNTIYF
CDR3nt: TGTGCCACCGGGCTGGGGCTAGGCTCTGGAAACACCATATATTTT

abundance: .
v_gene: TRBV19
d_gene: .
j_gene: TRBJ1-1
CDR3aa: CASSMGGQPRTEAFF
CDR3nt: TGTGCCAGTAGTATGGGCGGACAGCCGAGGACTGAAGCTTTCTTT

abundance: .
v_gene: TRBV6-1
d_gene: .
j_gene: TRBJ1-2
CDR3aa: CASSEEGRAGNYGYTF
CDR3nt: TGTGCCAGCAGTGAAGAAGGAAGGGCTGGAAACTATGGCTACACCTTC

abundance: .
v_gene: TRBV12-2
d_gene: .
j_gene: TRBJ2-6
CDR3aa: CASRLVSRGAPLRWANVLTF
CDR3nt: TGTGCAAGTCGCTTAGTTTCTCGGGGGGCCCCACTCCGCTGGGCCAACGTCCTGACTTTC

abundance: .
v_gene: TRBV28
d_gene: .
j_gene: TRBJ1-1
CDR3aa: CASSLGQGWEDTEAFF
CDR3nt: TGTGCCAGCAGTTTAGGGCAGGGGTGGGAGGACACTGAAGCTTTCTTT

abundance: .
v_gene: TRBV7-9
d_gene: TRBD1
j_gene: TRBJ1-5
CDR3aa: CASSSEWDRSNQPQHF
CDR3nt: TGTGCCAGCAGCTCGGAGTGGGACAGAAGCAATCAGCCCCAGCATTTT

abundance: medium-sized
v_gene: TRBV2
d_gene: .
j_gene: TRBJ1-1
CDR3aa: CASTGQGPSTFF
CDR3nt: TGTGCCTCCACCGGCCAGGGACCCTCGACTTTCTTT

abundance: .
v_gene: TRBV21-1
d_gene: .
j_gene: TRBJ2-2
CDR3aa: CASSRCDYTGELFF
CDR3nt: TGTGCCAGCAGCAGATGTGACTACACCGGGGAGCTGTTTTTT

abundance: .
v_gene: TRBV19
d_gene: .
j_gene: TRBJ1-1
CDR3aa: CAGRAGGRNTEAFF
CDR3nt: TGTGCCGGCCGAGCGGGGGGCAGGAACACTGAAGCTTTCTTT

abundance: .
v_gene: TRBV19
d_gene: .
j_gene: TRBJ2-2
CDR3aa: CASSPSLAHDGELFF
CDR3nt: TGTGCCAGTAGTCCCTCACTAGCTCATGACGGGGAGCTGTTTTTT

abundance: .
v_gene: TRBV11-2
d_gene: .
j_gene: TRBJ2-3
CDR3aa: CASSFDGNTDTQYF
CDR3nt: TGTGCCAGCAGCTTTGATGGGAACACAGATACGCAGTATTTT

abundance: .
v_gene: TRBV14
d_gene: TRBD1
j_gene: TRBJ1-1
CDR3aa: CASSHWGQGMGYTEAFF
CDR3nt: TGTGCCAGCAGCCATTGGGGACAGGGGATGGGGTACACTGAAGCTTTCTTT

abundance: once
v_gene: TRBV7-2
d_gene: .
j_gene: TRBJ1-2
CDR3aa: CASSPGVREGGYTF
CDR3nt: TGTGCCAGCAGCCCCGGTGTGAGGGAGGGTGGCTACACCTTC

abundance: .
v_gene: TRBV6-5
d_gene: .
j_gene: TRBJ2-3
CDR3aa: CASSYSRRGDTQYF
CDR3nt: TGTGCCAGCAGTTACTCCAGAAGGGGGGATACGCAGTATTTT

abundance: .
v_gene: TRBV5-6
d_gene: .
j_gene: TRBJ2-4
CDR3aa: CASSLRGLDIQYF
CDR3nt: TGTGCCAGCAGCTTGCGAGGGCTGGACATTCAGTACTTC

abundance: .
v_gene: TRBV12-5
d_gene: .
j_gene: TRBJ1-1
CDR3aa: CASGLTLNTEAFF
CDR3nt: TGTGCTAGTGGTTTGACTTTAAACACTGAAGCTTTCTTT

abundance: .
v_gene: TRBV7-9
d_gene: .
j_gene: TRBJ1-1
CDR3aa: CASSLVSGEAFF
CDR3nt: TGTGCCAGCAGCTTAGTGTCGGGTGAAGCTTTCTTT

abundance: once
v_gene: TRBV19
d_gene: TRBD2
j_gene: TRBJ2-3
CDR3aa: CASSIQRTRPFPQYF
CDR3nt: TGTGCCAGTAGTATACAGAGGACTAGACCCTTCCCGCAGTATTTT

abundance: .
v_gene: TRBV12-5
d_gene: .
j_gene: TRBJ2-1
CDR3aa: CASGLVRGEDNEQFF
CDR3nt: TGTGCTAGTGGTTTGGTACGGGGAGAGGACAATGAGCAGTTCTTC

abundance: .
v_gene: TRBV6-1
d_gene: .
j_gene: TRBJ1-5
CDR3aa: CASRAGTINQPQHF
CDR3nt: TGTGCCAGCAGGGCCGGAACCATCAATCAGCCCCAGCATTTT

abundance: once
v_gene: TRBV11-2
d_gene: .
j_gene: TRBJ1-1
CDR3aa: CASSVSGANTEAFF
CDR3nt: TGTGCCAGCAGCGTATCAGGAGCCAACACTGAAGCTTTCTTT

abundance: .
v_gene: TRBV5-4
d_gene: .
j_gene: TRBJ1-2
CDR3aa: CASSLDRTGGYTF
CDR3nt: TGTGCCAGCAGCCTTGACAGGACGGGAGGCTACACCTTC

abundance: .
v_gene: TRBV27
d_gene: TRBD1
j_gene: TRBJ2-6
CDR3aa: CASRTTGAISGANVLTF
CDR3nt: TGTGCCAGCAGGACTACAGGGGCCATCTCTGGGGCCAACGTCCTGACTTTC

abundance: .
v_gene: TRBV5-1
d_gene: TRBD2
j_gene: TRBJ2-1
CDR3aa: CASSAGLKQYNEQFF
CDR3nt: TGCGCCAGCAGCGCGGGACTAAAGCAGTACAATGAGCAGTTCTTC

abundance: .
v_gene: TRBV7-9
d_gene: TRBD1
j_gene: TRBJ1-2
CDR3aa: CASSLEVTGGAYGYTF
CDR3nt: TGTGCCAGCAGCTTAGAAGTCACAGGGGGCGCCTATGGCTACACCTTC

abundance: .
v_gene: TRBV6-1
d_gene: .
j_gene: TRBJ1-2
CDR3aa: CASSEGNYGYTF
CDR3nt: TGTGCCAGCAGTGAAGGGAACTATGGCTACACCTTC

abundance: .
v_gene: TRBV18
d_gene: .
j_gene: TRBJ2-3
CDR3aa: CASSPQGTDTQYF
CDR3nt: TGTGCCAGCTCACCACAGGGCACAGATACGCAGTATTTT

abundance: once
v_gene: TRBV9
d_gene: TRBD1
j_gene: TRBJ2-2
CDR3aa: CASSASGTGRTDGELFF
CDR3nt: TGTGCCAGCAGCGCTTCCGGGACAGGGAGAACGGACGGGGAGCTGTTTTTT

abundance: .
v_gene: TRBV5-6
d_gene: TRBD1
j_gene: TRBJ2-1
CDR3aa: CASSLVDRPYNEQFF
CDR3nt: TGTGCCAGCAGCTTGGTGGACAGGCCCTACAATGAGCAGTTCTTC

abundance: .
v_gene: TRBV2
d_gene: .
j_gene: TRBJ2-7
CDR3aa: CASSIAGTLSYEQYF
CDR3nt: TGTGCCAGCAGCATTGCCGGGACTTTGTCCTACGAGCAGTACTTC